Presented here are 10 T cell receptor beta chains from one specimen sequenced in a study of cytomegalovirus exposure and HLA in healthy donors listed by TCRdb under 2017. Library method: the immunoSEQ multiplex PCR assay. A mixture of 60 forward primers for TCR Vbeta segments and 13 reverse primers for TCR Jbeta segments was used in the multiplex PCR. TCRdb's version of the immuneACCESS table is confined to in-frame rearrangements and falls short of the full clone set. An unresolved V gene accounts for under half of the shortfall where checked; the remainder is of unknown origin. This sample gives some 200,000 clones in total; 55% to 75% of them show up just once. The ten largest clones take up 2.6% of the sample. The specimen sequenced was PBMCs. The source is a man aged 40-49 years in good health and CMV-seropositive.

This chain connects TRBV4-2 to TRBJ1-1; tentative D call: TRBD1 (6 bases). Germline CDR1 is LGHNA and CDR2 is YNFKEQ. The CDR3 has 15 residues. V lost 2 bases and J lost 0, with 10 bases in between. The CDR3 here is CASSQSWGLNTEAFF. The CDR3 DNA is TGTGCCAGCAGCCAATCGTGGGGGCTGAACACTGAAGCTTTCTTT.

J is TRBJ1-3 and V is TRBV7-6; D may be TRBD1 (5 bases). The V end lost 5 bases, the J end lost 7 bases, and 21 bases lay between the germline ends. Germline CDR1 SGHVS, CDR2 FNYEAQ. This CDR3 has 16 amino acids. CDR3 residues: CASSAWAGEGGNTIYF. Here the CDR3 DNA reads TGTGCCAGCAGCGCATGGGCGGGGGAAGGTGGGAACACCATATATTTT.

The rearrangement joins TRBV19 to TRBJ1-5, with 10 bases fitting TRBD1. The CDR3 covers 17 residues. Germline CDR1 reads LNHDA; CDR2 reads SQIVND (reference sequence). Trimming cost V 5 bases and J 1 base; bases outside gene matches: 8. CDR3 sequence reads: CASSAQTGGNSNQPQHF. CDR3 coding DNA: TGTGCCAGTAGTGCACAGACAGGGGGCAACAGCAATCAGCCCCAGCATTTT.

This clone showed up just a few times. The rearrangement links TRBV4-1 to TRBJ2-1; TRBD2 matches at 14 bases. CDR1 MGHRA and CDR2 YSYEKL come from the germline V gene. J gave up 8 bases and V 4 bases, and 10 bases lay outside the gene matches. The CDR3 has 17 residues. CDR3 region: CASSRSGTSGGWDEQFF. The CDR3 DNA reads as TGCGCCAGCAGCCGGTCGGGGACTAGCGGGGGTTGGGATGAGCAGTTCTTC.

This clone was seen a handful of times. CDR3 DNA sequence: TGTGCCAGCAGTGGGAGACGCAAGAGCTCTGGAAACACCATATATTTT. Protein product: CASSGRRKSSGNTIYF. The chain is built from TRBV25-1 and TRBJ1-3; D remains ambiguous. The CDR3 covers 16 residues. With 4 bases removed from V and 0 bases from J, the gap between germline ends came to 13 bases. Germline CDR1 MGHDK, CDR2 SYGVNS.

CDR3 protein: CASSLVGQGAQAFF. The CDR3 DNA is TGCGCCAGCAGCTTGGTGGGACAGGGTGCTCAAGCTTTCTTT. The chain couples TRBV5-1 to TRBJ1-1, with TRBD1 matching over 9 bases. The CDR3 is made up of 14 amino acids. The germline V gene has CDR1 SGHRS and CDR2 YFSETQ. V lost 0 bases to trimming and J lost 9 bases; unmatched junction nucleotides: 6.

CDR3 sequence (DNA): TGTGCCAGCACTGCTGCAGGGGGCCGGGATGGCTACACCTTC. Amino acids: CASTAAGGRDGYTF. The V gene is TRBV13, the J gene TRBJ1-2; TRBD1 agrees at 8 bases. The CDR3 has 14 amino acids. Germline V gene data show CDR1 as PRHDT and CDR2 as FYEKMQ (reference sequence). V dropped 7 bases and J dropped 6; count of bases not matched to a gene: 10.

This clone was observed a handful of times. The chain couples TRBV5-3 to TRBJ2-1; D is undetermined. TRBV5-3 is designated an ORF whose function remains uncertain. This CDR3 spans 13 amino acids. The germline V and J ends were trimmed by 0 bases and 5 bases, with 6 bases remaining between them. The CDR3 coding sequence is TGTGCCAGAAGCTTGGAAACACACAATGAGCAGTTCTTC. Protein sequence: CARSLETHNEQFF.

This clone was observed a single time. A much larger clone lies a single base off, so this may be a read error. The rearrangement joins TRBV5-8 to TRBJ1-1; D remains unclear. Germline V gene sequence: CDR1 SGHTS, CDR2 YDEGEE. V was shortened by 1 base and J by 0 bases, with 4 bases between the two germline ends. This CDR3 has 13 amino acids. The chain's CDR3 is CASSLTVNTEAFF. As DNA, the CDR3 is TGTGCCAGCAGCTTGACAGTGAACACTGAAGCTTTCTTT.

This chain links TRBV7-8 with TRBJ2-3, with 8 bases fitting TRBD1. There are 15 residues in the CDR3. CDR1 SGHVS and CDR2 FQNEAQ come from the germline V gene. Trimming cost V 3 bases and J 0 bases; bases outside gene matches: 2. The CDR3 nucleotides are TGTGCCAGCAGCTTGACAGGGGCGAGCACAGATACGCAGTATTTT. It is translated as CASSLTGASTDTQYF.